The present T cell receptor (beta chain) was sequenced within a study of blood T cell repertoires in COVID-19. At the level of the study: The analysed material was cDNA or gDNA that came from T cells, B-cell-depleted T cells, or PBMCs.

Authors' processing steps: Amplification from reference gene primers served as the basis for estimated nucleated cell counts. Only in-frame clones appear in the TCRdb table, and some are missing; sequencing was by immunoSEQ multiplex PCR. The V and J calls and clone size are taken from that table; D and trimming were inferred from the DNA. The sample lists some 220,000 clones, around 81% occurring once. CDR1 is SGHDT and CDR2 is YYEEEE in the germline V gene. Germline trimming cut 6 bases from V and 5 bases from J; bases unmatched to any gene: 9. The CDR3 has 14 amino acids. The chain has TRBV5-6 and TRBJ2-5; 8 bases align to TRBD2. Specimen: peripheral blood. The receptor comes from a woman between 65 and 79 years old with acute or convalescent COVID-19. CDR3 in amino acids: CASTRGGAWETQYF. DNA of the CDR3: TGTGCCAGCACCCGGGGGGGGGCGTGGGAGACCCAGTACTTC.